This TCR beta chain comes out of a study of blood T cell repertoires in COVID-19. Profiling relied on immunoSEQ multiplex PCR, and the TCRdb table lists in-frame clones only, not all of them. The sample yields 55,000 to 75,000 clones, roughly four fifths seen once. The CDR3 sequence is 17 residues long. The V and J ends lost 10 bases and 5 bases respectively, with 25 bases between them. The chain uses TRBV5-3 and TRBJ1-6; TRBD1 is a possible D gene (5 bases). TRBV5-3 is designated an ORF whose function remains uncertain. The sequence came from a man in his 70s with acute or convalescent COVID-19. Material: peripheral blood. As DNA, the CDR3 is TGTGCCTCCTACCGGGGGTCGTTCCCTCCTCATAATTCACCCCTCCACTTT. It is translated as CASYRGSFPPHNSPLHF.